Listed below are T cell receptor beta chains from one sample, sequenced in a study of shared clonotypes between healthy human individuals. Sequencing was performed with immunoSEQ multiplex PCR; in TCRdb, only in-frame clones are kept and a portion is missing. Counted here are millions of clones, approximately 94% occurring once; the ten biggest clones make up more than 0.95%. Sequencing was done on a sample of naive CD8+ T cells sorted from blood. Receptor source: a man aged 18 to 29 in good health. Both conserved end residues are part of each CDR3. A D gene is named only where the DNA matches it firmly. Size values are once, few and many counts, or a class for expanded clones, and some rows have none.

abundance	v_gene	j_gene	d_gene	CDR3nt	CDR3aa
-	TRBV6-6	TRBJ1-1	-	TGTGCCAGCAGTTACTTTCAAACAGGGACTGAAGCTTTCTTT	CASSYFQTGTEAFF
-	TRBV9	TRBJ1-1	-	TGTGCCAGCAGCGTCCGGGACGGTAACACTGAAGCTTTCTTT	CASSVRDGNTEAFF
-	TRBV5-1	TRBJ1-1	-	TGCGCCAGCAGCCTTTCAGCACAGGGCCCTGAAGCTTTCTTT	CASSLSAQGPEAFF
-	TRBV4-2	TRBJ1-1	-	TGTGCCAGCAGCCAAGATATAGGACTTTTAGGAGCTTTCTTT	CASSQDIGLLGAFF
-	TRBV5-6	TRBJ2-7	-	TGTGCCAGCAGCTTTTTTCGGACCTCCTACGAGCAGTACTTC	CASSFFRTSYEQYF
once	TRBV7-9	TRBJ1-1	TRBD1	TGTGCCGGTTTCCCACAGGGGCGGATTGGCACTGAAGCTTTCTTT	CAGFPQGRIGTEAFF
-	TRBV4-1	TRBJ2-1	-	TGCGCCAGCAGCCAAGAAAGTAACTACAATGAGCAGTTCTTC	CASSQESNYNEQFF
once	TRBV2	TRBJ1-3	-	TGTGCCAGTCATCGGGACGGGGGTTACTCTGGAAACACCATATATTTT	CASHRDGGYSGNTIYF
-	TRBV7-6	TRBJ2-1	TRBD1	TGTGCCAGCAGCTTAGGGGGACAGATTTCCTACAATGAGCAGTTCTTC	CASSLGGQISYNEQFF
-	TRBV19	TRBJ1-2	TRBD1	TGTGCCAGTAGTGCGACAGGGGAGGGCTATGGCTACACCTTC	CASSATGEGYGYTF
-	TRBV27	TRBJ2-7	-	TGTGCCAGCAGTTTAAGCTCTGGGGCAGGGAGATACGAGCAGTACTTC	CASSLSSGAGRYEQYF
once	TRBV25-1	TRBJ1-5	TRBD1	TGTGCCAGCAGCCTTGGAGGGGGCTTCAATCAGCCCCAGCATTTT	CASSLGGGFNQPQHF
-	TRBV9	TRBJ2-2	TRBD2	TGTGCCAGCAGCCCCGAGCGGGGGGCATTCACCGGGGAGCTGTTTTTT	CASSPERGAFTGELFF
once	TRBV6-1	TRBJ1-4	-	TGTGCCAGCAGTGAATATAGGGCCCTTGGACACTACCTCTTTGGGGAACTGTTTTTT	CASSEYRALGHYLFGELFF
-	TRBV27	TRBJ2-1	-	TGTGCCAGCAGTTCGAGCGGCTACAATGAGCAGTTCTTC	CASSSSGYNEQFF
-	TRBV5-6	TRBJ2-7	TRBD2	TGTGCCAGCAGGGAAGGACTAGCGGGAGGGGGAGGCGAGTACGAGCAGTACTTC	CASREGLAGGGGEYEQYF
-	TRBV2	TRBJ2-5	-	TGTGCCAGCCTGGATATGGGGGAGACCCAGTACTTC	CASLDMGETQYF
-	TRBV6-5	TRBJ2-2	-	TGTGCCAGCAGTTCCCCCACTGTCTTCGGGGAGCTGTTTTTT	CASSSPTVFGELFF
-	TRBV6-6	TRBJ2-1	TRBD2	TGTGCCAGCAGCTGGACTAGCGGGGACTCCTACAATGAGCAGTTCTTC	CASSWTSGDSYNEQFF
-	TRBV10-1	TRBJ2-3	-	TGCGCCAGCAGTGAACGGGCTGTGTCCGTGATGGATACGCAGTATTTT	CASSERAVSVMDTQYF
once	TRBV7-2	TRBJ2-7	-	TGTGCCAGCAGCCTCGCCTTAGGGTCCGCCTACGAGCAGTACTTC	CASSLALGSAYEQYF
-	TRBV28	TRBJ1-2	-	TGTGCCAGCAGATGGGGATCGGCGAGGGAAGGCTACACCTTC	CASRWGSAREGYTF
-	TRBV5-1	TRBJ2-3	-	TGCGCCAGCAGCCCGACTAGAGGGGAGGAGGATACGCAGTATTTT	CASSPTRGEEDTQYF
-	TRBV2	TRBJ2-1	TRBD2	TGTGCCAGCAGGGAACTAGCGGGAAGCTCCTACAATGAGCAGTTCTTC	CASRELAGSSYNEQFF
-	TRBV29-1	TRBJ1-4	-	TGCAGCGTTGAGGGCCAGCCCTACCAGGAACTGTTTTTT	CSVEGQPYQELFF
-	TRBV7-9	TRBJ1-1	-	TGTGCCAGCAGCATCCCCAGGGATATTAACACTGAAGCTTTCTTT	CASSIPRDINTEAFF
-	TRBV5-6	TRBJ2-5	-	TGTGCCAGCAGCTTCCCAGCCTCCCAAGAGACCCAGTACTTC	CASSFPASQETQYF
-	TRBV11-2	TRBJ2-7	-	TGTGCCAGCAGCTTTCGAGGGTACTACGAGCAGTACTTC	CASSFRGYYEQYF
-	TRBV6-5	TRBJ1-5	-	TGTGCCAGCAGCGTGGACGGAACCCATCAGCCCCAGCATTTT	CASSVDGTHQPQHF
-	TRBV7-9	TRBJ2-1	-	TGTGCCAGCAGCTTGTCAGGGTACGAGCAGTTCTTC	CASSLSGYEQFF
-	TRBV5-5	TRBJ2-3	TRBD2	TGTGCCAGCAGCTTATATCCTAGCGGGAGTGCAGATACGCAGTATTTT	CASSLYPSGSADTQYF
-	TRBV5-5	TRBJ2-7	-	TGTGCCAGCAGCTTCTATACAGGAACCTACGAGCAGTACTTC	CASSFYTGTYEQYF
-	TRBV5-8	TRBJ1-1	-	TGTGCCAGCAGCTTAGGCCTAGGGGGACTGAACACTGAAGCTTTCTTT	CASSLGLGGLNTEAFF
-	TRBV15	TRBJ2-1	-	TGTGCCACCAGCAGACCCCAAACCCTCCTTAGCGCGAAAAACAATGAGCAGTTCTTC	CATSRPQTLLSAKNNEQFF
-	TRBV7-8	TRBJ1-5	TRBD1	TGTGCCAGCAGCTCTCGGGACAGGGACAATCAGCCCCAGCATTTT	CASSSRDRDNQPQHF
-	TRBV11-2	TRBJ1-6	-	TGTGCCAGCAGCCTCGGTAGGGAGCCGTGGGATTCACCCCTCCACTTT	CASSLGREPWDSPLHF
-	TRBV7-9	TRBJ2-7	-	TGTGCCAGCAGCTTCCCCTCAACCTACGAGCAGTACTTC	CASSFPSTYEQYF
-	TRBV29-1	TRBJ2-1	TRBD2	TGCAGCGTTGACCCCCGGGACATTAGCGGGACCTTGGAGTTCTTC	CSVDPRDISGTLEFF
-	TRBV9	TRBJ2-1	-	TGTGCCAGCAGCGTAGCGGCTGGATACAATGAGCAGTTCTTC	CASSVAAGYNEQFF
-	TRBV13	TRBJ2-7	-	TGTGCCAGCAGCCCTACCCAGAGGACTAACAAAAACGAGCAGTACTTC	CASSPTQRTNKNEQYF
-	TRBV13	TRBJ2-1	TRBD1	TGTGCCAGCAGCTTAAGGACAGGGTCCTACAATGAGCAGTTCTTC	CASSLRTGSYNEQFF
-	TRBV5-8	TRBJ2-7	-	TGTGCCAGCAGCCCCCCGGGACTCCCCCTCGAGCAGTACTTC	CASSPPGLPLEQYF
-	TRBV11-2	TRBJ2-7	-	TGTGCCAGCAGCTCGAACTACTACGAGCAGTACTTC	CASSSNYYEQYF
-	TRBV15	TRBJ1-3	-	TGTGCCACCAGCGTTCGCAGGGGACTCCCTGGAAACACCATATATTTT	CATSVRRGLPGNTIYF
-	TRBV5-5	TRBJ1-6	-	TGTGCCAGCAGCTCCTGGACCTTTAATTCACCCCTCCACTTT	CASSSWTFNSPLHF
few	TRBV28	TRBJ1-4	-	TGTGCCAGCAGTTTAGTCGGGGGATCAACTAATGAAAAACTGTTTTTT	CASSLVGGSTNEKLFF
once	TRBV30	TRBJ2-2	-	TGTGCCTGGAGTGCCGGGGCGTTGAACACCGGGGAGCTGTTTTTT	CAWSAGALNTGELFF
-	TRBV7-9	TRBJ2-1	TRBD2	TGTGCCAGCAGCTTAACGCTAGCGGTGGGAAATGAGCAGTTCTTC	CASSLTLAVGNEQFF
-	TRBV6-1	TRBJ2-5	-	TGTGCCAGCAGTGAAGCGGCCGGGGAGACCCAGTACTTC	CASSEAAGETQYF
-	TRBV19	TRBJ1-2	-	TGTGCCAGTAGACCCGACAGCCCCTATGGCTACACCTTC	CASRPDSPYGYTF
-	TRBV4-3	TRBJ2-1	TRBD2	TGCGCCAGCAGCCAAGAGGGGGAGGGGCATCACAATGAGCAGTTCTTC	CASSQEGEGHHNEQFF
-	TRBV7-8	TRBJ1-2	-	TGTGCCAGCAGCCCAGAGGGATACTATGGCTACACCTTC	CASSPEGYYGYTF
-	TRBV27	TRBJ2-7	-	TGTGCCAGCAGTTTCCGGGGCTCCTACGAGCAGTACTTC	CASSFRGSYEQYF
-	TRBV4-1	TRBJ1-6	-	TGCGCCAGCAGCCAAGGTTCTCAGAGCTCCTATAATTCACCCCTCCACTTT	CASSQGSQSSYNSPLHF
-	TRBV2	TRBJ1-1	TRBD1	TGTGCCAGCATTGGACAGGGGGACACTGAAGCTTTCTTT	CASIGQGDTEAFF
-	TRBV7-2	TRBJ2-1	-	TGTGCCAGCAGCTTCGGCGAGGTCCCCTTCTACAATGAGCAGTTCTTC	CASSFGEVPFYNEQFF
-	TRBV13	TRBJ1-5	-	TGTGCCAGCAGCTTAGGCGCGGAGGGACTCAATCAGCCCCAGCATTTT	CASSLGAEGLNQPQHF
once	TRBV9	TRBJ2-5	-	TGTGCCAGCAGCGCCCGGGACTGGACCCAAGAGACCCAGTACTTC	CASSARDWTQETQYF
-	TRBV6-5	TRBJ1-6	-	TGTGCCAGCAGTTACTCGGAAGGATACAGTTCACCCCTCCACTTT	CASSYSEGYSSPLHF
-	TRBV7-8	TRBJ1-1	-	TGTGCCAGCAGCTTATTTGAGGGCAATGGGGACACTGAAGCTTTCTTT	CASSLFEGNGDTEAFF